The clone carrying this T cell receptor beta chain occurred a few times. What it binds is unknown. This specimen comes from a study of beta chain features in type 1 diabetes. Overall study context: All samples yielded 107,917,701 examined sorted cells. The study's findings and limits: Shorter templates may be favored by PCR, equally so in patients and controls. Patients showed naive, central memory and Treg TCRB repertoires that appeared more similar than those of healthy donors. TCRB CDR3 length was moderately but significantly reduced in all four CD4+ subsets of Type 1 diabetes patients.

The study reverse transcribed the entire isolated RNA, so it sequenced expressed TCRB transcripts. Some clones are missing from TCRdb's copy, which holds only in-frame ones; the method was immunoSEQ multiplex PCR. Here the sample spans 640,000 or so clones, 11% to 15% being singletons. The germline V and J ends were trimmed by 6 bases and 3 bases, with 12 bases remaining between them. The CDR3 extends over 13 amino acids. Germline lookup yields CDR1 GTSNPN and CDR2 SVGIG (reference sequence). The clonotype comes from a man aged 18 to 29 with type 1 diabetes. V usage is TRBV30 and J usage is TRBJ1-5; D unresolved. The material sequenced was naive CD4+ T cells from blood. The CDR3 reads CACAEGINQPQHF. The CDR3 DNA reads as TGTGCCTGCGCTGAAGGGATCAATCAGCCCCAGCATTTT.